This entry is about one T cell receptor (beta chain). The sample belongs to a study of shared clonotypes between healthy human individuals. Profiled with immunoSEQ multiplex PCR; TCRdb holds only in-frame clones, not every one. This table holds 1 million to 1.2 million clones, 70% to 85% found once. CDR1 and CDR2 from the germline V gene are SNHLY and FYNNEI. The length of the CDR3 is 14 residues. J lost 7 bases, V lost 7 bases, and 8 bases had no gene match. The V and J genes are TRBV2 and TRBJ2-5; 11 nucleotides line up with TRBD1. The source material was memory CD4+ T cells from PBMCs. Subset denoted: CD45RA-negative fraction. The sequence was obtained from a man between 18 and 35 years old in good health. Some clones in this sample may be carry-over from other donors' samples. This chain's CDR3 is CASIRTGGGGTQYF. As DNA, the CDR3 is TGTGCCAGCATCAGGACAGGGGGCGGCGGGACCCAGTACTTC.